Each of the 18 T cell receptor beta chains below was sequenced from the same sample in a study of spatial heterogeneity in lung cancer (dated by TCRdb to between 2018 and 2020). The time point label, read with the paper, signifies: blood at routine non-recurrence follow-up after resection. Library preparation employed 5' RACE. The sequencer was a NextSeq 500. The public reads were reanalyzed by TCRdb: fastp trimming at Q25, MiXCR alignment, in-frame beta chains only. Every CDR3 protein is listed once, alongside the most common genes and DNA of its rows. The sample has around 44,000 distinct CDR3 sequences on record, under 12% of them singletons. In total, the top ten clones hold roughly 18% of the sample. Sequences were derived from PBMCs, sampled at follow-up. The source is a female donor with early-stage non-small cell lung cancer.

This clonotype was picked up a small number of times. Here the CDR3 DNA reads TGCGCCAGCAGCCAAGATCAAGAATGGGTGACGCAGTATTTT. Its translation is CASSQDQEWVTQYF. The chain is built from TRBV4-1 and TRBJ2-3, with D uncertain. The CDR3 contains 14 residues. The V end was cut by 0 bases, the J end by 9 bases, with 13 bases between. Germline CDR1 MGHRA, CDR2 YSYEKL.

This chain uses TRBV7-9 with TRBJ1-2, with D perhaps matching TRBD1 (6 bases). CDR1 is SEHNR and CDR2 is FQNEAQ in the germline V gene (reference sequence). V was clipped by 5 bases and J by 2 bases, with 12 bases between them. There are 14 residues in the CDR3. The CDR3 DNA reads TGTGCCAGCAGCCCCGAACAGGGCAACTATGGCTACACCTTC. The encoded protein is CASSPEQGNYGYTF.

The chain combines TRBV23-1 with TRBJ2-1; D unresolved. Being an ORF, TRBV23-1 has a function that is uncertain. Trimming took off 3 bases at V and 7 bases at J, with 13 bases between the two ends. The CDR3 has 14 amino acids. The chain's CDR3 is CASSHPDPENEQFF. The CDR3 DNA is TGCGCCAGCAGTCACCCGGACCCGGAGAATGAGCAGTTCTTC.

The rearrangement uses TRBV19 and TRBJ1-1; TRBD1 is a possible D gene (5 bases). This CDR3 has 13 amino acids. With 5 bases removed from V and 7 bases from J, the gap between germline ends came to 14 bases. Per germline, CDR1 LNHDA and CDR2 SQIVND (reference sequence). The CDR3: CASSPQPGREAFF. DNA of the CDR3: TGTGCCAGTAGTCCACAACCGGGACGTGAAGCTTTCTTT. Together with reference TRBV19 and TRBJ1-1, the CDR3 gives the full variable domain: DGGITQSPKYLFRKEGQNVTLSCEQNLNHDAMYWYRQDPGQGLRLIYYSQIVNDFQKGDIAEGYSVSREKKESFPLTVTSAQKNPTAFYLCASSPQPGREAFFGQGTRLTVV.

This clonotype was seen a handful of times. The V gene is TRBV29-1, the J gene TRBJ2-2, with D uncertain. The CDR3 has 13 residues. Trimming cost V 3 bases and J 2 bases, with 7 bases left between them. Looked up from germline, CDR1 is SQVTM and CDR2 is ANQGSEA. For the CDR3, the DNA is TGCAGCGTTGAGAATCAAAACACCGGGGAGCTGTTTTTT. Translating it yields CSVENQNTGELFF.

This clonotype has just a few counts. This chain uses TRBV5-1 with TRBJ1-1; the match to TRBD1 covers 10 bases. Losses at the gene ends were 4 bases for V and 9 bases for J; bases not matched to a gene: 12. From germline, CDR1 is SGHRS and CDR2 YFSETQ. The CDR3 has 15 amino acids. CDR3 sequence (DNA): TGCGCCAGCAGCCCCGGGGACAGGGGAAACAGTAAAGCTTTCTTT. Translated, it gives CASSPGDRGNSKAFF.

The chain couples TRBV5-1 to TRBJ1-5; D not certain. The V gene's germline CDR1 is SGHRS and CDR2 YFSETQ. V lost 0 bases to trimming and J lost 2 bases, with 9 bases between them. This CDR3 comprises 15 residues. The CDR3 sequence is CASSLEGSGNQPQHF. The CDR3 bases are TGCGCCAGCAGCTTGGAGGGTAGTGGCAATCAGCCCCAGCATTTT. Looking up the rest from reference TRBV5-1 and TRBJ1-5 gives the full variable domain: KAGVTQTPRYLIKTRGQQVTLSCSPISGHRSVSWYQQTPGQGLQFLFEYFSETQRNKGNFPGRFSGRQFSNSRSEMNVSTLELGDSALYLCASSLEGSGNQPQHFGDGTRLSIL.

This clonotype was observed a handful of times. The V gene is TRBV4-1, the J gene TRBJ2-1; 8 bases match TRBD1. Trimming at V came to 0 bases and at J to 2 bases, leaving 3 bases not matched to a gene. The CDR3 sequence is 16 residues long. The germline V gene has CDR1 MGHRA and CDR2 YSYEKL. In DNA form, the CDR3 reads TGCGCCAGCAGCCAAGACCGGGACAGGCCCTACAATGAGCAGTTCTTC. This translates into CASSQDRDRPYNEQFF.

This clonotype was seen a few times. The chain couples TRBV6-2 or TRBV6-3 to TRBJ1-1; TRBD1 matches 9 bases. J gave up 1 base and V 6 bases, and 9 bases lay outside the gene matches. The CDR3 runs 16 residues. Germline assignment: CDR1 MNHEY and CDR2 SVGEGT. The chain's CDR3 is CASRFPGQGTNTEAFF. CDR3 nucleotides: TGTGCCAGCAGGTTTCCCGGACAGGGGACGAACACTGAAGCTTTCTTT.

The genes are TRBV6-2 or TRBV6-3 and TRBJ2-3; no clear D gene. The CDR3 loop spans 16 amino acids. Germline-derived CDR1 and CDR2 are MNHEY and SVGEGT. The V gene lost 6 bases and the J gene lost 8 bases, with 24 bases spanning the gap. The CDR3 DNA sequence: TGTGCCAGCAGAAATAACGTCCCGCTCGGCTGGGGTACGCAGTATTTT. Residues: CASRNNVPLGWGTQYF.

This clonotype was observed a few times. The V gene is TRBV19, the J gene TRBJ2-1, with 11 positions matching TRBD2. The CDR3 extends over 15 amino acids. The V gene's germline CDR1 is LNHDA and CDR2 SQIVND (reference sequence). The trim removed 4 bases at V and 5 bases at J, leaving 4 bases unmatched. As DNA, the CDR3 is TGTGCCAGTAGTAATAGCGGGGGGGCTAACAATGAGCAGTTCTTC. Translation gives CASSNSGGANNEQFF.

The chain links TRBV12-3 or TRBV12-4 to TRBJ2-1; D remains ambiguous. This CDR3 contains 15 residues. V shed 7 bases and J shed 0 bases, with 13 bases lying between them. This chain's CDR3 is CASNGGTSSYNEQFF. CDR3 DNA: TGTGCCAGCAATGGCGGAACGAGCTCCTACAATGAGCAGTTCTTC.

The chain is built from TRBV4-1 and TRBJ2-7, with D possibly being TRBD1 or TRBD2 (6 bases each). CDR3 length: 14 amino acids. Trimming removed 0 bases from V and 5 bases from J, with 11 bases in between. Germline V gene data show CDR1 as MGHRA and CDR2 as YSYEKL. The CDR3 DNA reads TGCGCCAGCAGCCAAGACACCGGGGGCAACGAGCAGTACTTC. Protein: CASSQDTGGNEQYF.

V usage is TRBV19 and J usage is TRBJ2-3, with D unclear. This CDR3 comprises 13 residues. The V end was cut by 2 bases, the J end by 3 bases, with 6 bases between. Looked up from germline, CDR1 is LNHDA and CDR2 is SQIVND (reference sequence). The CDR3: CASSIPGTDTQYF. The CDR3 DNA reads TGTGCCAGTAGTATACCCGGGACAGATACGCAGTATTTT.

This clonotype was seen many times. One end of the junction is discordant with germline, which a read error may explain. The V gene is TRBV29-1, the J gene TRBJ1-1; TRBD1 might be the D (5 bases). Germline V CDR1 and CDR2: SQVTM, ANQGSEA. There are 11 residues in the CDR3. CDR3 in amino acids: CSVAGETGAFF. Here the CDR3 DNA reads TGCAGCGTTGCGGGGGAAACTGGAGCTTTCTTT.

The chain links TRBV12-3 or TRBV12-4 to TRBJ2-3, with 7 bases fitting TRBD1. V was clipped by 6 bases and J by 0 bases; unmatched bases: 9. The CDR3 is made up of 16 amino acids. CDR3 sequence reads: CASSPNRGGSTDTQYF. CDR3 bases: TGTGCCAGCAGCCCCAACAGGGGTGGAAGCACAGATACGCAGTATTTT.

This clonotype was recorded at least ten times. The V call is TRBV4-1, the J call TRBJ2-2; D may be TRBD2 (5 bases). The V end lost 1 base, the J end lost 4 bases, and 10 bases lay between the germline ends. CDR3 length: 15 residues. CDR1 MGHRA and CDR2 YSYEKL come from the germline V gene. CDR3: CASSQGAVSTGELFF. The CDR3 DNA follows: TGCGCCAGCAGCCAAGGAGCGGTGAGCACCGGGGAGCTGTTTTTT.

This clonotype appeared many times. V usage is TRBV3-1 and J usage is TRBJ2-3; D gene ambiguous. Trimming took off 1 base at V and 3 bases at J, with 14 bases between the two ends. Germline V lookup: CDR1 LGHDT, CDR2 YNNKEL (reference sequence). CDR3 length equals 16 residues. The CDR3 DNA follows: TGTGCCAGCAGCCAAGGAGAACGGCCGAGGACAGATACGCAGTATTTT. It codes for CASSQGERPRTDTQYF.